This T cell receptor (beta chain) was sequenced in a study of T cell repertoires in cytomegalovirus infection (dated by TCRdb to about 2019). Looking at the study overall: Donor HLA type was relevant to the analysis, as public TCR beta signatures indicated carriage of CMV infection together with the matching HLA type. Paper-wide results and their limitations: Cumulative frequency of public TCR beta family members discriminated carriers of CMV infection plus the relevant HLA type in this cohort and an independent approximately 370-donor cohort. The ex vivo response was dominated by HLA-C-restricted CMV-specific TCR beta clonotypes, which also provided the single most frequent clonotype in two of eight donors.

The table lists this clonotype with many counts. The antigen this receptor binds is unknown. The record has no base qualities; no much larger clone is one base away. The instrument was an Illumina HiSeq 1500. TCRdb's own reprocessing of the public reads used fastp at Q25 and MiXCR and kept productive beta chains. Each CDR3 protein gets just one entry, which takes the most common genes and DNA from the rows behind it. The sample table records about 440,000 distinct CDR3 sequences; roughly 30% of these occur just once. About 13% of the sample lies in the top ten. Sequenced material: PBMCs. The receptor's source is a human donor in good health (CMV status not recorded). Some clones in this sample may be carry-over from other donors' samples.

The bases are TGTGCCAGCAGCTCGAGACAGGAGGAAGAGACCCAGTACTTC. Translated, this is CASSSRQEEETQYF. Recombination connected TRBV7-6 to TRBJ2-5; the D segment could be TRBD1, given 6 matching bases. The CDR3 sequence holds 14 residues, the cysteine and phenylalanine included. Just CDR3 DNA is preserved here, 42 bases in frame from base 1. V is pared back by 4 bases and J by 3 bases, with 12 bases lying between the germline termini. From the germline V gene, CDR1 is SGHVS and CDR2 is FNYEAQ. The variable domain in full, with residues beyond the CDR3 obtained from the reference TRBV7-6 and TRBJ2-5 genes, is GAGVSQSPRYKVTKRGQDVALRCDPISGHVSLYWYRQALGQGPEFLTYFNYEAQQDKSGLPNDRFSAERPEGSISTLTIQRTEQRDSAMYRCASSSRQEEETQYFGPGTRLLVL.